This entry lists 2 T cell receptor beta chains sequenced from one sample in a study of cytomegalovirus exposure and HLA in healthy donors. PCR was performed using 60 Vbeta and 13 Jbeta primers. Assay used: immunoSEQ multiplex PCR; TCRdb lists only in-frame clones, some missing. The data hold over 150,000 clones, with 82% observed a single time. The sequencing input was PBMCs. The receptors derive from a man between 50 and 59 years old in good health and CMV-seropositive.

The V gene is TRBV28, the J gene TRBJ2-6, with 7 bases lining up with TRBD2. V lost 2 bases and J lost 2; bases outside the gene matches: 0. The length of the CDR3 is 15 residues. CDR1 is MDHEN, CDR2 SYDVKM, per germline. The CDR3 reads CASSLGGAGANVLTF. The CDR3, as DNA: TGTGCCAGCAGTTTAGGGGGGGCTGGGGCCAACGTCCTGACTTTC.

The chain combines TRBV5-6 with TRBJ2-2; 7 nucleotides align to TRBD2. Germline CDR1 and CDR2: SGHDT and YYEEEE. V shed 4 bases, J shed 6 bases, and the junction held 12 bases outside the gene matches. This CDR3 is 16 amino acids long. The CDR3 nucleotides are TGTGCCAGCAGCCGGTGGGAATTTCGGGGGGCCGGGGAGCTGTTTTTT. Translation: CASSRWEFRGAGELFF.